The 13 T cell receptor beta chains below come from one sample, sequenced in a study of T cells after yellow fever vaccination. TCRdb fed the 5' RACE reads into MiXCR, producing one record per CDR3 protein. This sample carries 500,000 to 650,000 distinct CDR3 sequences, roughly 13% of them seen once, and the ten largest clones take about an eighth. Sequenced material: PBMCs, taken on the day of the yellow fever booster vaccination. Receptors originate from a man between 25 and 39 years old who received the YFV17D yellow fever vaccine.

This clonotype was counted between two and nine times. The gene calls are TRBV4-3 and TRBJ2-5; D perhaps matches TRBD2 (6 bases). With 0 bases removed from V and 5 bases from J, the gap between germline ends came to 10 bases. The V gene's germline CDR1 is LGHNA and CDR2 YSLEER. This CDR3 has 14 amino acids. The CDR3 sequence: CASSQDRSGETQYF. CDR3 DNA: TGCGCCAGCAGCCAAGATCGCAGCGGGGAGACCCAGTACTTC.

This clonotype was counted a few times. This sequence joins TRBV20-1 and TRBJ2-4; 10 nucleotides line up with TRBD2. Germline V gene lookup returns CDR1 DFQATT and CDR2 SNEGSKA (reference sequence). The V and J ends lost 2 bases and 9 bases, in that order; junction bases with no gene match: 10. CDR3 length: 15 residues. The CDR3 spells CSARPILAGLGIQYF. The DNA for the CDR3 is TGCAGTGCTAGACCGATACTAGCGGGATTGGGCATTCAGTACTTC.

The V call is TRBV29-1, the J call TRBJ2-1, with TRBD1 identical over 7 bases. This CDR3 is built from 16 residues. Trimming cost V 4 bases and J 6 bases; bases outside gene matches: 15. From germline, CDR1 is SQVTM and CDR2 ANQGSEA. CDR3 in DNA: TGCAGCGTTGTACCTTCGGGACAGCTGAGGGGCAATGAGCAGTTCTTC. It codes for CSVVPSGQLRGNEQFF.

The rearrangement joins TRBV18 to TRBJ2-1; weak D call: TRBD1 (5 bases). Germline CDR1 is KGHSH and CDR2 is LQKENI. The CDR3 is 15 residues long. The ends were cut back, 3 bases at V and 0 bases at J, with 9 bases in the middle. CDR3 bases: TGTGCCAGCTCACCCCAGGGCGTCTCCTACAATGAGCAGTTCTTC. It encodes CASSPQGVSYNEQFF. The full variable domain, completed using reference TRBV18 and TRBJ2-1, is NAGVMQNPRHLVRRRGQEARLRCSPMKGHSHVYWYRQLPEEGLKFMVYLQKENIIDESGMPKERFSAEFPKEGPSILRIQQVVRGDSAAYFCASSPQGVSYNEQFFGPGTRLTVL.

This clonotype showed up just once. The chain links TRBV4-3 to TRBJ2-1; TRBD2 matches 11 bases. CDR1 LGHNA and CDR2 YSLEER come from the germline V gene. V was clipped by 0 bases and J by 3 bases; unmatched bases: 4. This CDR3 comprises 17 residues. This CDR3 reads CASSQDMGTSGYNEQFF. The CDR3 coding sequence is TGCGCCAGCAGCCAAGATATGGGGACTAGCGGCTACAATGAGCAGTTCTTC.

This clonotype was recorded many times. The genes are TRBV7-6 and TRBJ1-5, with D uncertain. Trimming took 5 bases from V and 6 from J, leaving 20 bases between them. Germline assignment: CDR1 SGHVS and CDR2 FNYEAQ. The CDR3 has 16 residues. The CDR3 loop reads CASSADTGWVSQPQHF. The DNA of the CDR3 is TGTGCCAGCAGCGCGGATACGGGGTGGGTTAGTCAGCCCCAGCATTTT.

This clonotype was picked up a small number of times. The V and J genes are TRBV20-1 and TRBJ2-3; D remains unclear. This CDR3 comprises 14 residues. The V end lost 2 bases, the J end lost 3 bases, and 12 bases lay between the germline ends. CDR1 is DFQATT and CDR2 is SNEGSKA in the germline V gene (reference sequence). The DNA for the CDR3 is TGCAGTGCTAGAAGTTGGGAAGGGACAGATACGCAGTATTTT. Amino acid sequence: CSARSWEGTDTQYF.

This chain connects TRBV6-2 or TRBV6-3 to TRBJ2-1; the match to TRBD2 covers 7 bases. The CDR3 contains 15 residues. V lost 8 bases to trimming and J lost 0 bases; unmatched junction nucleotides: 7. CDR1 is MNHEY and CDR2 is SVGEGT in the germline V gene. The CDR3 loop is CASGSGWSSYNEQFF. CDR3 coding DNA: TGTGCCAGCGGTAGCGGGTGGAGCTCCTACAATGAGCAGTTCTTC.

The chain carries TRBV29-1 and TRBJ2-7; D is uncertain. From germline, CDR1 is SQVTM and CDR2 ANQGSEA. The germline V and J ends were trimmed by 4 bases and 3 bases, with 10 bases remaining between them. The CDR3 length is 12 residues. CDR3 DNA: TGCAGCGTTGTAGGCAGGAACTACGAGCAGTACTTC. It translates to CSVVGRNYEQYF.

This clonotype has just a few counts. The J gene is TRBJ2-1, the V gene TRBV6-1; D is uncertain. The V gene's germline CDR1 is MNHNS and CDR2 SASEGT. V lost 8 bases and J 0 bases, leaving 17 bases between the germline ends. The CDR3 totals 16 residues. The CDR3: CASLGAQTSSYNEQFF. The CDR3 bases are TGTGCCAGCTTGGGCGCGCAAACTTCCTCCTACAATGAGCAGTTCTTC.

This clonotype was seen more than once but under ten times. The rearrangement links TRBV5-4 to TRBJ2-2, with TRBD2 matching over 15 bases. Trimming at V came to 3 bases and at J to 5 bases, leaving 2 bases not matched to a gene. Per the germline V gene, CDR1 is SGHNT and CDR2 is YYREEE (reference sequence). The CDR3 is 16 amino acids. The CDR3 loop reads CASSSGTSGRTGELFF. The CDR3 coding sequence is TGTGCCAGCAGCTCGGGGACTAGCGGGAGGACCGGGGAGCTGTTTTTT.

This sequence joins TRBV5-1 and TRBJ2-1, with 13 bases lining up with TRBD2. The CDR3 is made up of 16 amino acids. Germline V lookup: CDR1 SGHRS, CDR2 YFSETQ. V lost 2 bases and J lost 9; bases outside the gene matches: 8. CDR3 sequence reads: CASSLTSGRAEAEQFF. The CDR3 DNA is TGCGCCAGCAGCTTAACTAGCGGGAGGGCCGAAGCTGAGCAGTTCTTC.

The chain joins TRBV29-1 to TRBJ1-4; TRBD1 aligns across 9 bases. CDR3 length: 14 residues. Germline CDR1 reads SQVTM; CDR2 reads ANQGSEA. Germline trimming cut 3 bases from V and 7 bases from J; bases unmatched to any gene: 6. The chain's CDR3 is CSVEEDRGSEKLFF. DNA of the CDR3: TGCAGCGTTGAGGAGGACAGGGGAAGTGAAAAACTGTTTTTT.